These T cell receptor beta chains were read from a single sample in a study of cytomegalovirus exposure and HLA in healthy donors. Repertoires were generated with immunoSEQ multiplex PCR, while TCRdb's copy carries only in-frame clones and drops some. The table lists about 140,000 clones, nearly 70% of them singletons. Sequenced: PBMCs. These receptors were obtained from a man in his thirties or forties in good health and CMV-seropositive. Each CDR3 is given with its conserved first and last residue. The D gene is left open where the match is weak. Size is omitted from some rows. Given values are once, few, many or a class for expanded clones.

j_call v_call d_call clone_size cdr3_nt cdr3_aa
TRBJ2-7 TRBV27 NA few TGTGCCAGCAGTCAGGGGATGGGCTACGAGCAGTACTTC CASSQGMGYEQYF
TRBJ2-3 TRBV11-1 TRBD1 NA TGTGCCAGCAGTCATCCAGGGGGCATAGATACGCAGTATTTT CASSHPGGIDTQYF
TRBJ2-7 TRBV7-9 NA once TGTGCCAGCAGCTGGCTTAATAAGGGGGTCGCCGGGGAGCAGTACTTC CASSWLNKGVAGEQYF
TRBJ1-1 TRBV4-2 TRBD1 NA TGTGCCAGCAGCCGCGGACAGGGGGAGAACACTGAAGCTTTCTTT CASSRGQGENTEAFF
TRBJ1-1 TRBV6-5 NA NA TGTGCCAGCACCACAAACACTGAAGCTTTCTTT CASTTNTEAFF
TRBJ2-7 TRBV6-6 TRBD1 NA TGTGCCAGCAGTTACTTAGGGACAGGGACGTACGAGCAGTACTTC CASSYLGTGTYEQYF
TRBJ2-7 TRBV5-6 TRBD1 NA TGTGCCAGCAGCTTGGGGTCCGGGACAGGGGGCGGGTACTTC CASSLGSGTGGGYF
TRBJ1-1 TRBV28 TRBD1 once TGTGCCAGCACTAACAGGGGGCTGAACACTGAAGCTTTCTTT CASTNRGLNTEAFF
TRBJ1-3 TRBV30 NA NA TGTGCCTGGAGTGTAAGTGGGGCTATGACCGGAAACACCATATATTTT CAWSVSGAMTGNTIYF
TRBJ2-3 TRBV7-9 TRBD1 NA TGTGCCACGACAGGGGGGCAGGACATCCTAGATACGCAGTATTTT CATTGGQDILDTQYF
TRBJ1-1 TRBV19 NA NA TGTGCCAGTAACCAGGCGATGAACACTGAAGCTTTCTTT CASNQAMNTEAFF
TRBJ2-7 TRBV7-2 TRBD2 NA TGTGCCAGCAGCTTTCCTAGCGGGAGTCGCGAGCAGTACTTC CASSFPSGSREQYF
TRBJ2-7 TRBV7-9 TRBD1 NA TGTGCCAGCAGCTTAGTTACCGGGACAGGGTTCGAGCAGTACTTC CASSLVTGTGFEQYF